One sample yielded the 13 T cell receptor beta chains listed below, sequenced in a study of OX40 agonist ivuxolimab in advanced cancers. Data came from immunoSEQ multiplex PCR; TCRdb stores just in-frame clones and leaves some out. The table shows tens of thousands of clones, with 85% occurring only once. Material: CD4+ or CD8+ T cells sorted from blood, obtained in a trial of the OX40 agonist ivuxolimab. These receptors came from an adult with an advanced solid tumor such as melanoma, head and neck, liver or kidney cancer.

This chain links TRBV5-1 with TRBJ2-2; perhaps D is TRBD1 or TRBD2 (6 bases each). V shed 3 bases and J shed 5 bases, with 17 bases lying between them. This CDR3 is built from 16 residues. Germline CDR1 SGHRS, CDR2 YFSETQ. The CDR3 DNA is TGCGCCAGCAGCTCCCGACAGAAAGGGGGGACCGGGGAGCTGTTTTTT. It is translated as CASSSRQKGGTGELFF.

Comments on this clone: The same CDR3 can be traced to other DNA sequences in this sample. V usage is TRBV5-1 and J usage is TRBJ1-5; the D gene is possibly TRBD1 (5 bases). The germline V and J ends were trimmed by 0 bases and 1 base, with 8 bases remaining between them. Germline V gene lookup returns CDR1 SGHRS and CDR2 YFSETQ. There are 15 residues in the CDR3. The CDR3 bases are TGCGCCAGCAGCTTGGGTCAGGGCAGCAATCAGCCCCAGCATTTT. Translated: CASSLGQGSNQPQHF.

CDR3 loop: CASRQGTVNNQPQHF. CDR3 in DNA: TGCGCCAGCCGGCAGGGGACAGTGAACAATCAGCCCCAGCATTTT. The chain joins TRBV5-1 to TRBJ1-5; 7 positions match TRBD1. The germline V gene encodes CDR1 SGHRS and CDR2 YFSETQ. The CDR3 spans 15 residues. The V and J ends lost 7 bases and 3 bases, in that order; junction bases with no gene match: 10.

The chain is built from TRBV4-3 and TRBJ2-6, with D uncertain. Trimming pared 1 base from V and 4 bases from J, leaving 14 bases between. This CDR3 is built from 17 residues. Per germline, CDR1 LGHNA and CDR2 YSLEER. The CDR3 DNA reads TGCGCCAGCAGCCAAGGCGCCGCTCTCCTGGGGGCCAACGTCCTGACTTTC. Encoded protein: CASSQGAALLGANVLTF.

This clone was observed a single time. The chain combines TRBV11-1 with TRBJ1-2, with D possibly TRBD1 on 6 matching bases. V was shortened by 5 bases and J by 0 bases, with 13 bases between the two germline ends. Germline CDR1 SGHAT, CDR2 FQDESV (reference sequence). The CDR3 is 15 residues long. DNA of the CDR3: TGTGCCAGCAGCCTACGGGACACCTCTAACTATGGCTACACCTTC. Amino acids: CASSLRDTSNYGYTF.

The V gene is TRBV11-1, the J gene TRBJ1-1; D unclear. This CDR3 is built from 16 residues. Germline lookup yields CDR1 SGHAT and CDR2 FQDESV (reference sequence). V lost 5 bases to trimming and J lost 0 bases, with 16 bases between them. DNA for the CDR3: TGTGCCAGCAGCCCCGGCGGGGTGGGAATGAACACTGAAGCTTTCTTT. This encodes CASSPGGVGMNTEAFF.

The J gene is TRBJ1-1, the V gene TRBV7-2; no firm D call. Germline V gives CDR1 SGHTA, CDR2 FQGNSA. The CDR3 runs to 12 residues. V was shortened by 0 bases and J by 10 bases, with 9 bases between the two germline ends. DNA of the CDR3: TGTGCCAGCAGCTTAGCCGGGAAGGTAGCTTTCTTT. Translating gives CASSLAGKVAFF.

This sequence joins TRBV27 and TRBJ2-3, with 7 bases lining up with TRBD1. This CDR3 is built from 13 residues. Germline V gene sequence: CDR1 MNHEY, CDR2 SMNVEV (reference sequence). V dropped 4 bases and J dropped 8; count of bases not matched to a gene: 6. The CDR3 nucleotides are TGTGCCAGCAGTTCCGACAGGGCCGGTACGCAGTATTTT. It is translated as CASSSDRAGTQYF.

This chain connects TRBV29-1 to TRBJ2-5; the D gene could be TRBD1 or TRBD2 (6 bases each). Germline V lookup: CDR1 SQVTM, CDR2 ANQGSEA. Between the trimmed V and J ends, which lost 3 bases and 2 bases, there was a span of 10 bases. The CDR3 consists of 13 residues. CDR3 sequence (DNA): TGCAGCGTTGAGCGGGACAATCAAGAGACCCAGTACTTC. It codes for CSVERDNQETQYF.

The rearrangement uses TRBV7-2 and TRBJ1-4; 7 bases align to TRBD1. Germline CDR1 and CDR2: SGHTA and FQGNSA. The CDR3 length is 13 residues. V was pared by 5 bases and J by 8 bases, with 5 bases of the junction left unmatched. The CDR3 spells CASSRQGGEKLFF. The CDR3 DNA follows: TGTGCCAGCAGCCGCCAGGGGGGCGAAAAACTGTTTTTT.

Details on this clone: The sample has other DNA sequences that encode this CDR3 too. CDR3 in amino acids: CASSRDLNQPQHF. CDR3 sequence (DNA): TGTGCCAGCAGCCGGGACCTGAATCAGCCCCAGCATTTT. The chain is built from TRBV7-2 and TRBJ1-5; tentative D call: TRBD1 (5 bases). This CDR3 has 13 amino acids. Germline CDR1 is SGHTA and CDR2 is FQGNSA. V lost 5 bases, J lost 4 bases, and 9 bases lay in between.

The chain couples TRBV5-5 to TRBJ2-1; D is undetermined. The V gene lost 0 bases and the J gene lost 10 bases, with 8 bases spanning the gap. Looked up from germline, CDR1 is SGHKS and CDR2 is YYEKEE (reference sequence). This CDR3 comprises 12 residues. CDR3 loop: CASSLVSLEQFF. CDR3 coding DNA: TGTGCCAGCAGCTTGGTGTCCTTGGAGCAGTTCTTC.

This chain joins TRBV30 and TRBJ1-2; D ambiguous. The germline CDR1 and CDR2 sequences are GTSNPN and SVGIG (reference sequence). Trimming removed 3 bases from V and 1 base from J, with 15 bases in between. This CDR3 has 15 amino acids. The CDR3 nucleotides are TGTGCCTGGAGCGGAAAGGCAGCGAATAACTATGGCTACACCTTC. Translated: CAWSGKAANNYGYTF.